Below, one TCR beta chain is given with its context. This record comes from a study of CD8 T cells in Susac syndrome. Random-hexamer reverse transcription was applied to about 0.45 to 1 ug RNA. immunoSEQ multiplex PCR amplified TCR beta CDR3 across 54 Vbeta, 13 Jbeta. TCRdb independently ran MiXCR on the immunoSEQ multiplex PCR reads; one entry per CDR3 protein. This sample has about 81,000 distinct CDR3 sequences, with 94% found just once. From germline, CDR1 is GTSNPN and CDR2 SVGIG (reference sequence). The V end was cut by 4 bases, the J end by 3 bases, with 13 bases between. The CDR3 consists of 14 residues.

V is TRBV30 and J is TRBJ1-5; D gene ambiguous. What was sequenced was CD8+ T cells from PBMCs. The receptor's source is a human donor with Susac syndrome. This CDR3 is CAWTPGANNQPQHF. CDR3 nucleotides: TGTGCCTGGACACCGGGCGCGAACAATCAGCCCCAGCATTTT.